The 27 T cell receptor beta chains below all came from one sample that was sequenced in a study of blood T cell repertoires in COVID-19. TCRdb's table, derived via immunoSEQ multiplex PCR, lists solely in-frame clones and lacks some. This sample has 100,000 to 120,000 clones; about 85% occur once, and the top ten carry less than 3.5%. Input material: peripheral blood. The receptors were sampled from a man in his forties with acute or convalescent COVID-19.

The chain uses TRBV19 and TRBJ1-1; D gene unclear. Germline loops: CDR1 LNHDA, CDR2 SQIVND (reference sequence). The V end lost 5 bases, the J end lost 11 bases, and 18 bases lay between the germline ends. The CDR3 runs 13 residues. The CDR3 coding sequence is TGTGCCAGTAGTGCCGGTTCGGTGCGTTGGGCTTTCTTT. Protein product: CASSAGSVRWAFF.

This clone showed up just once. The CDR3 DNA follows: TGTGCCAGTAGTGCAAGGACAGGGGGTTCTAATTCACCCCTCCACTTT. This gives the protein CASSARTGGSNSPLHF. The V and J genes are TRBV19 and TRBJ1-6, with 10 nucleotides matching TRBD1. J was trimmed by 6 bases and V by 5 bases; bases with no gene match: 7. Germline V gene sequence: CDR1 LNHDA, CDR2 SQIVND (reference sequence). The CDR3 runs 16 residues.

This rearrangement joins TRBV5-1 to TRBJ2-5; a weak D match, TRBD2 (6 bases). The germline V gene encodes CDR1 SGHRS and CDR2 YFSETQ. Trimming took off 5 bases at V and 1 base at J, with 12 bases between the two ends. The CDR3 loop spans 14 amino acids. The chain's CDR3 is CASSHRGTQETQYF. The DNA for the CDR3 is TGCGCCAGCAGTCACCGGGGGACCCAAGAGACCCAGTACTTC. Using reference TRBV5-1 and TRBJ2-5 for the parts outside the CDR3, the full variable domain is KAGVTQTPRYLIKTRGQQVTLSCSPISGHRSVSWYQQTPGQGLQFLFEYFSETQRNKGNFPGRFSGRQFSNSRSEMNVSTLELGDSALYLCASSHRGTQETQYFGPGTRLLVL.

The J gene is TRBJ2-4, the V gene TRBV6-2 or TRBV6-3; 9 bases are shared with TRBD2. This CDR3 comprises 16 residues. The ends lost 5 bases at V and 7 bases at J; junction bases unmatched: 12. In germline, CDR1 is MNHEY, CDR2 SVGEGT. The CDR3 DNA sequence: TGTGCCAGCAGTCCATCGAGCGGGGGGACTGGGAACATTCAGTACTTC. Translating it yields CASSPSSGGTGNIQYF.

The CDR3 here is CAWSPTGREQEKLFF. The DNA for the CDR3 is TGTGCCTGGAGCCCTACAGGGAGGGAGCAGGAAAAACTGTTTTTT. The V and J genes are TRBV30 and TRBJ1-4, with D perhaps matching TRBD1 (6 bases). CDR1 GTSNPN and CDR2 SVGIG come from the germline V gene (reference sequence). V shed 3 bases and J shed 8 bases, with 19 bases lying between them. The CDR3 extends over 15 amino acids.

The V and J genes are TRBV27 and TRBJ2-4; a weak D match, TRBD2 (5 bases). This CDR3 has 17 residues. Germline V gene data show CDR1 as MNHEY and CDR2 as SMNVEV (reference sequence). Trimming removed 0 bases at V and 7 bases at J, with 19 bases between. DNA for the CDR3: TGTGCCAGCAGTTTATCTCTCCCCGACACCCCGGGGAACATTCAGTACTTC. Translated, it gives CASSLSLPDTPGNIQYF.

The rearrangement joins TRBV5-1 to TRBJ2-2, with D hard to call. V was shortened by 0 bases and J by 10 bases, with 16 bases between the two germline ends. The CDR3 contains 15 residues. Germline-derived CDR1 and CDR2 are SGHRS and YFSETQ. CDR3 loop: CASSLGGSPSVELFF. CDR3 coding DNA: TGCGCCAGCAGCTTGGGTGGCAGTCCATCTGTGGAGCTGTTTTTT. Combining the CDR3 with reference TRBV5-1 and TRBJ2-2 gives the whole variable domain KAGVTQTPRYLIKTRGQQVTLSCSPISGHRSVSWYQQTPGQGLQFLFEYFSETQRNKGNFPGRFSGRQFSNSRSEMNVSTLELGDSALYLCASSLGGSPSVELFFGEGSRLTVL.

This chain uses TRBV9 with TRBJ1-2, with 9 bases fitting TRBD1. The CDR3 contains 15 residues. In germline, CDR1 is SGDLS, CDR2 YYNGEE. V trimming: 0 bases; J trimming: 4 bases; junction bases outside the gene matches: 4. CDR3 in DNA: TGTGCCAGCAGCGTAGGAGGGACAGGGACCTATGGCTACACCTTC. Protein sequence: CASSVGGTGTYGYTF.

The J gene is TRBJ2-3, the V gene TRBV7-2, with unresolved D. Deletions cut 3 bases from V and 0 bases from J, with 10 bases between. The germline CDR1 and CDR2 sequences are SGHTA and FQGNSA. This CDR3 spans 15 amino acids. CDR3 loop: CASSFFGPSTDTQYF. CDR3 bases: TGTGCCAGCAGCTTTTTTGGGCCAAGCACAGATACGCAGTATTTT.

V usage is TRBV2 and J usage is TRBJ1-1; no definite D call. Germline CDR1 and CDR2: SNHLY and FYNNEI. The CDR3 spans 13 residues. The germline V and J ends were trimmed by 6 bases and 1 base, with 9 bases remaining between them. The CDR3 region has the DNA TGTGCCAGCAGCCTGACACAGAACACTGAAGCTTTCTTT. Protein product: CASSLTQNTEAFF.

The chain carries TRBV2 and TRBJ2-7; 7 nucleotides match TRBD2. J was trimmed by 3 bases and V by 8 bases; bases with no gene match: 4. The CDR3 spans 12 residues. From germline, CDR1 is SNHLY and CDR2 FYNNEI. In DNA form, the CDR3 reads TGTGCCAGCGAGACTAGCAGCTACGAGCAGTACTTC. Translating it yields CASETSSYEQYF.

V usage is TRBV6-5 and J usage is TRBJ1-3, with unresolved D. The germline V gene encodes CDR1 MNHEY and CDR2 SVGAGI. Trimming shortened V by 6 bases and J by 0 bases, and 12 bases separated the two germline ends. The CDR3 has 15 residues. The chain's CDR3 is CASSPAQFSGNTIYF. The CDR3 bases are TGTGCCAGCAGCCCCGCACAGTTCTCTGGAAACACCATATATTTT.

V is TRBV27 and J is TRBJ1-1; 9 bases align to TRBD1. This CDR3 comprises 16 residues. The germline V gene has CDR1 MNHEY and CDR2 SMNVEV (reference sequence). V shed 9 bases and J 0 bases; nucleotides not matched to a gene: 11. In DNA, the CDR3 is TGTGCCAGGCAGGAACTACAGGGGGCGGTGAACACTGAAGCTTTCTTT. This gives the protein CARQELQGAVNTEAFF.

The V and J genes are TRBV5-4 and TRBJ2-2, with a weak D call TRBD2 (5 bases). Germline CDR1 reads SGHNT; CDR2 reads YYREEE (reference sequence). The CDR3 totals 14 residues. V lost 7 bases and J lost 1, with 11 bases in between. CDR3 sequence: CASRAGLNTGELFF. The CDR3 DNA follows: TGTGCCAGCCGTGCCGGACTGAACACCGGGGAGCTGTTTTTT.

The V gene is TRBV6-5, the J gene TRBJ1-6, with 9 bases identical to TRBD1. Germline loops: CDR1 MNHEY, CDR2 SVGAGI. The CDR3 runs 14 residues. V gave up 2 bases and J gave up 14 bases; unmatched junction bases: 7. The CDR3 DNA follows: TGTGCCAGCAGTTACGAGGGACAGGGCCTCACCCTCCACTTT. The encoded protein is CASSYEGQGLTLHF.

The rearrangement joins TRBV7-8 to TRBJ2-2; D unresolved. From germline, CDR1 is SGHVS and CDR2 FQNEAQ. CDR3 length: 14 amino acids. The germline V and J ends were trimmed by 2 bases and 7 bases, with 11 bases remaining between them. CDR3 nucleotide sequence: TGTGCCAGCAGCTTATTGGTCCAGGACGGGGAGCTGTTTTTT. Its translation is CASSLLVQDGELFF.

Only one count was recorded for this clone. J is TRBJ2-7 and V is TRBV19, with TRBD2 matching 11 bases. The V segment lost 8 bases and the J segment 1 base; nucleotides outside the gene matches: 7. Germline V gives CDR1 LNHDA, CDR2 SQIVND (reference sequence). The CDR3 runs to 15 residues. CDR3 DNA: TGTGCCAGTCGTCTAGCGGGGGGCCTTTCCTACGAGCAGTACTTC. It encodes CASRLAGGLSYEQYF.

This chain connects TRBV6-2 or TRBV6-3 to TRBJ2-2, with D tentatively TRBD2 (6 bases). Germline V gives CDR1 MNHEY, CDR2 SVGEGT. V was clipped by 2 bases and J by 6 bases, with 7 bases between them. This CDR3 is built from 13 residues. The CDR3 DNA sequence: TGTGCCAGCAGTTACGGAGGGCCCGGGGAGCTGTTTTTT. Its translation: CASSYGGPGELFF.

The chain joins TRBV19 to TRBJ1-5; TRBD1 is a possible D gene (5 bases). CDR3 size: 17 residues. V lost 0 bases and J lost 0, with 12 bases in between. CDR1 is LNHDA and CDR2 is SQIVND in the germline V gene (reference sequence). The chain's CDR3 is CASSIEATEISNQPQHF. DNA for the CDR3: TGTGCCAGTAGTATAGAGGCGACAGAAATTAGCAATCAGCCCCAGCATTTT.

The chain uses TRBV29-1 and TRBJ1-2, with 7 bases identical to TRBD1. Germline V gives CDR1 SQVTM, CDR2 ANQGSEA. The CDR3 sequence is 16 residues long. V trimming: 1 base; J trimming: 4 bases; junction bases outside the gene matches: 12. DNA for the CDR3: TGCAGCGTTGAAGGGATGGGGGACAGCCACCTCTATGGCTACACCTTC. Protein sequence: CSVEGMGDSHLYGYTF.

The J gene is TRBJ2-1, the V gene TRBV30, with D tentatively TRBD2 (6 bases). Germline V gene data show CDR1 as GTSNPN and CDR2 as SVGIG (reference sequence). V shed 0 bases and J shed 7 bases, with 10 bases lying between them. The CDR3 runs 13 residues. The CDR3 nucleotides are TGTGCCTGGAGTGTGTACGGAGGGAATGAGCAGTTCTTC. This encodes CAWSVYGGNEQFF.

This sequence joins TRBV7-2 and TRBJ2-7; 9 bases are shared with TRBD1. V shed 6 bases and J 3 bases; nucleotides not matched to a gene: 6. The CDR3 spans 14 residues. The germline V gene has CDR1 SGHTA and CDR2 FQGNSA. The CDR3 bases are TGTGCCAGCAGTTTGGGGGGACAGGGCTACGAGCAGTACTTC. Protein product: CASSLGGQGYEQYF.

The rearrangement links TRBV11-2 to TRBJ1-3, with unresolved D. The CDR3 consists of 13 residues. The V end lost 5 bases, the J end lost 0 bases, and 5 bases lay between the germline ends. CDR1 and CDR2 (germline): SGHAT, FQNNGV. CDR3 DNA sequence: TGTGCCAGCAGCGCGTCCTCTGGAAACACCATATATTTT. Residues: CASSASSGNTIYF.

The V gene is TRBV11-2, the J gene TRBJ2-5; 12 bases map to TRBD2. Germline CDR1 SGHAT, CDR2 FQNNGV. V shed 4 bases and J 3 bases; nucleotides not matched to a gene: 3. The CDR3 has 15 amino acids. Here the CDR3 DNA reads TGTGCCAGCAGCTCCAGGACTAGCGGGGAAGAGACCCAGTACTTC. Translated, it gives CASSSRTSGEETQYF.

This chain links TRBV2 with TRBJ2-3, with unresolved D. Looked up from germline, CDR1 is SNHLY and CDR2 is FYNNEI. This CDR3 is built from 12 residues. Trimming shortened V by 8 bases and J by 3 bases, and 9 bases separated the two germline ends. The CDR3 protein is CASRYSTDTQYF. CDR3 sequence (DNA): TGTGCCAGCCGGTATAGTACAGATACGCAGTATTTT.

CDR3 region: CASSLEPGTYEQYF. The DNA of the CDR3 is TGTGCCAGCAGCTTGGAACCGGGAACCTACGAGCAGTACTTC. V gene TRBV5-8 combines with J gene TRBJ2-7; D might be TRBD2 (5 bases). Germline V gene data show CDR1 as SGHTS and CDR2 as YDEGEE. Trimming stripped 0 bases from V and 2 bases from J, with 9 bases between. This CDR3 is built from 14 residues.

The chain links TRBV5-6 to TRBJ2-4; D ambiguous. The germline V gene has CDR1 SGHDT and CDR2 YYEEEE. V was clipped by 4 bases and J by 0 bases, with 11 bases between them. CDR3 length equals 15 residues. The CDR3 DNA follows: TGTGCCAGCAGCCCGCGATCAATAGCCAAAAACATTCAGTACTTC. It translates to CASSPRSIAKNIQYF. The entire variable domain, with the rest obtained from reference TRBV5-6 and TRBJ2-4, is as follows: DAGVTQSPTHLIKTRGQQVTLRCSPKSGHDTVSWYQQALGQGPQFIFQYYEEEERQRGNFPDRFSGHQFPNYSSELNVNALLLGDSALYLCASSPRSIAKNIQYFGAGTRLSVL.